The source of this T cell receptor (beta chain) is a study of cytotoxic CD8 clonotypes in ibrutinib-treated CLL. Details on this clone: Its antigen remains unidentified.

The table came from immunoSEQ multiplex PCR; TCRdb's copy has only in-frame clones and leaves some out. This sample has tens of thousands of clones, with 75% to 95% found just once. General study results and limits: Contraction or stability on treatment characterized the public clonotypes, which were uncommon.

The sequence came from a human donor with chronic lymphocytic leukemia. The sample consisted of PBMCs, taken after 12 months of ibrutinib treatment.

The CDR3 spells CASSPLPGIHSNQPQHF. The CDR3 DNA sequence: TGTGCCAGCTCACCACTTCCAGGGATCCATAGCAATCAGCCCCAGCATTTT. The chain combines TRBV18 with TRBJ1-5, with D tentatively TRBD1 (5 bases). The V and J ends lost 1 base and 0 bases respectively, with 13 bases between them. Looked up from germline, CDR1 is KGHSH and CDR2 is LQKENI. This CDR3 is built from 17 residues.